The 32 T cell receptor beta chains presented below share a single source sample, sequenced in a study of blood T cell repertoires in COVID-19 (dated by TCRdb to 2019 to 2021). Library prep was done by the immunoSEQ multiplex PCR assay. Drawn from immuneACCESS, this table holds only the in-frame rearrangements with V and J called that TCRdb kept. Clones are partly lost; checked studies trace under half to an unresolved V gene and leave the rest unexplained. This sample has under 200,000 clones in its table, and roughly 84% of those were observed once. Roughly 7% of the sample lies in the top ten. Sequenced: PBMCs or T cells enriched from blood (not recorded which). These receptors all stem from a woman aged 45-60 years who had recovered from COVID-19.

V gene TRBV6-5 combines with J gene TRBJ1-6; a possible D gene is TRBD1 (5 bases). Germline CDR1 MNHEY, CDR2 SVGAGI. V dropped 8 bases and J dropped 2 bases, with 10 bases sitting between them. The CDR3 contains 14 residues. The chain's CDR3 is CASGGTAYNSPLHF. For the CDR3, the DNA is TGTGCCAGCGGGGGGACGGCCTATAATTCACCCCTCCACTTT.

V gene TRBV5-1 combines with J gene TRBJ1-3, with 10 nucleotides matching TRBD1. J lost 3 bases, V lost 4 bases, and 7 bases had no gene match. Per germline, CDR1 SGHRS and CDR2 YFSETQ. This CDR3 has 16 amino acids. CDR3 sequence reads: CASSNSGTGVGNTIYF. In DNA, the CDR3 is TGCGCCAGCAGCAACTCCGGGACAGGGGTTGGAAACACCATATATTTT. Full variable domain (missing parts from reference TRBV5-1 and TRBJ1-3): KAGVTQTPRYLIKTRGQQVTLSCSPISGHRSVSWYQQTPGQGLQFLFEYFSETQRNKGNFPGRFSGRQFSNSRSEMNVSTLELGDSALYLCASSNSGTGVGNTIYFGEGSWLTVV.

J is TRBJ2-2 and V is TRBV29-1; 7 bases match TRBD2. V was clipped by 6 bases and J by 2 bases; unmatched bases: 6. CDR3 size: 14 residues. Germline V CDR1 and CDR2: SQVTM, ANQGSEA. The CDR3 region is CSVGEGLNTGELFF. The CDR3 DNA follows: TGCAGCGTAGGGGAGGGACTTAACACCGGGGAGCTGTTTTTT.

This rearrangement joins TRBV7-2 to TRBJ2-5; 11 bases align to TRBD2. The ends lost 0 bases at V and 3 bases at J; junction bases unmatched: 3. CDR3 length equals 16 residues. In germline, CDR1 is SGHTA, CDR2 FQGNSA. The CDR3 sequence: CASSLALAGGEETQYF. Written as DNA, the CDR3 is TGTGCCAGCAGCTTAGCGTTAGCGGGAGGGGAAGAGACCCAGTACTTC.

V is TRBV4-3 and J is TRBJ2-7; 8 positions match TRBD1. Germline CDR1 LGHNA, CDR2 YSLEER. J lost 4 bases, V lost 1 base, and 3 bases had no gene match. There are 14 residues in the CDR3. CDR3 region: CASSQGTGTYEQYF. CDR3 bases: TGCGCCAGCAGCCAAGGGACAGGGACTTACGAGCAGTACTTC.

The chain links TRBV7-9 to TRBJ2-5, with 8 bases matching TRBD1. With V trimmed by 8 bases and J by 5 bases, 1 base remained unmatched. Per the germline V gene, CDR1 is SEHNR and CDR2 is FQNEAQ (reference sequence). The CDR3 spans 11 residues. The CDR3 protein is CASRQGETQYF. In DNA, the CDR3 is TGTGCCAGCCGACAGGGGGAGACCCAGTACTTC. Using reference TRBV7-9 and TRBJ2-5 for the parts outside the CDR3, the full variable domain is DTGVSQNPRHKITKRGQNVTFRCDPISEHNRLYWYRQTLGQGPEFLTYFQNEAQLEKSRLLSDRFSAERPKGSFSTLEIQRTEQGDSAMYLCASRQGETQYFGPGTRLLVL.

The chain employs TRBV5-4 and TRBJ1-2; tentative D call: TRBD1 (6 bases). Trimming stripped 0 bases from V and 1 base from J, with 16 bases between. The CDR3 contains 17 residues. Germline V gene sequence: CDR1 SGHNT, CDR2 YYREEE (reference sequence). The CDR3 DNA sequence: TGTGCCAGCAGCTTGGGGTGGTACAGGGAAGATAACTATGGCTACACCTTC. This codes for CASSLGWYREDNYGYTF.

The chain links TRBV18 to TRBJ2-2; TRBD1 aligns across 8 bases. V was pared by 5 bases and J by 5 bases, with 13 bases of the junction left unmatched. This CDR3 is 17 amino acids long. Germline CDR1 reads KGHSH; CDR2 reads LQKENI. For the CDR3, the DNA is TGTGCCAGCTCAGAGCGGACAGGGAAAGTAAGGACCGGGGAGCTGTTTTTT. This gives the protein CASSERTGKVRTGELFF. The full variable domain, with the rest looked up from reference TRBV18 and TRBJ2-2, is NAGVMQNPRHLVRRRGQEARLRCSPMKGHSHVYWYRQLPEEGLKFMVYLQKENIIDESGMPKERFSAEFPKEGPSILRIQQVVRGDSAAYFCASSERTGKVRTGELFFGEGSRLTVL.

This chain connects TRBV30 to TRBJ1-3, with D unclear. CDR3 length: 12 amino acids. Germline V gene data show CDR1 as GTSNPN and CDR2 as SVGIG (reference sequence). V lost 2 bases to trimming and J lost 2 bases, with 4 bases between them. The CDR3 nucleotides read TGTGCCTGGAGTCAGGCTGGAAACACCATATATTTT. Protein product: CAWSQAGNTIYF. The whole variable domain, filled in from reference TRBV30 and TRBJ1-3, reads SQTIHQWPATLVQPVGSPLSLECTVEGTSNPNLYWYRQAAGRGLQLLFYSVGIGQISSEVPQNLSASRPQDRQFILSSKKLLLSDSGFYLCAWSQAGNTIYFGEGSWLTVV.

This sequence joins TRBV7-9 and TRBJ1-1; D unresolved. V was clipped by 1 base and J by 3 bases, with 6 bases between them. CDR1 and CDR2 (germline): SEHNR, FQNEAQ (reference sequence). This CDR3 comprises 13 residues. The CDR3, as DNA: TGTGCCAGCAGCTTAGTAGCAGACACTGAAGCTTTCTTT. Its protein product is CASSLVADTEAFF.

This CDR3 is CASSSASTGDVTGELFF. For the CDR3, the DNA is TGTGCCAGCAGCTCCGCCTCAACAGGGGACGTAACCGGGGAGCTGTTTTTT. V and J are TRBV11-2 and TRBJ2-2; 7 bases line up with TRBD1. With 4 bases clipped from V and 5 bases from J, the junction kept 13 bases outside the gene matches. The length of the CDR3 is 17 residues. Germline loops: CDR1 SGHAT, CDR2 FQNNGV.

This chain joins TRBV5-5 and TRBJ2-7; 9 bases align to TRBD1. The germline gives CDR1 SGHKS, CDR2 YYEKEE (reference sequence). With V trimmed by 2 bases and J by 1 base, 1 base remained unmatched. This CDR3 region has 14 residues. CDR3 DNA sequence: TGTGCCAGCAGCTTTGACAGGGGGTCCTACGAGCAGTACTTC. Its protein is CASSFDRGSYEQYF.

This chain links TRBV12-5 with TRBJ2-1, with 7 bases aligning to TRBD2. The CDR3 is 17 residues long. Germline CDR1 reads LGHNT; CDR2 reads FRNRAP. V lost 0 bases to trimming and J lost 8 bases; unmatched junction nucleotides: 13. CDR3 loop: CASGLVRREGPSYEQFF. Written as DNA, the CDR3 is TGTGCTAGTGGTTTGGTTAGAAGGGAGGGCCCATCCTATGAGCAGTTCTTC.

The chain links TRBV4-2 to TRBJ1-6; 9 nucleotides match TRBD1. Germline CDR1 reads LGHNA; CDR2 reads YNFKEQ. The CDR3 extends over 16 amino acids. The V gene end was trimmed by 2 bases and the J gene end by 2 bases; junction bases not matched to a gene: 1. For the CDR3, the DNA is TGTGCCAGCAGCCAAAGGACAGGGGCCTATAATTCACCCCTCCACTTT. Translated, it gives CASSQRTGAYNSPLHF.

The genes are TRBV4-1 and TRBJ1-2, with a tentative D call TRBD1 (6 bases). Germline values: CDR1 MGHRA, CDR2 YSYEKL. Trimming cost V 1 base and J 8 bases, with 14 bases left between them. The CDR3 spans 14 residues. The chain's CDR3 is CASSQVIGGRGYTF. Written as DNA, the CDR3 is TGCGCCAGCAGCCAAGTTATCGGGGGGCGCGGCTACACCTTC.

This clone was seen just once. The V and J genes are TRBV27 and TRBJ1-6, with D possibly being TRBD1 (5 bases). The ends were cut back, 6 bases at V and 1 base at J, with 13 bases in the middle. The CDR3 loop spans 16 amino acids. Germline V CDR1 and CDR2: MNHEY, SMNVEV (reference sequence). The CDR3 bases are TGTGCCAGCAGAGCGGGGGTATGGTCCTATAATTCACCCCTCCACTTT. Translated, it gives CASRAGVWSYNSPLHF.

Written as DNA, the CDR3 is TGTGCCAGCAGGGGAACAGGGGACAATGAGCAGTTCTTC. Protein product: CASRGTGDNEQFF. This chain uses TRBV13 with TRBJ2-1, with 7 nucleotides matching TRBD1. The length of the CDR3 is 13 residues. Germline lookup yields CDR1 PRHDT and CDR2 FYEKMQ (reference sequence). V gave up 6 bases and J gave up 5 bases; unmatched junction bases: 4.

J is TRBJ1-1 and V is TRBV29-1; a weak D match, TRBD1 (6 bases). The CDR3 is 14 amino acids. Trimming took off 1 base at V and 1 base at J, with 10 bases between the two ends. Germline assignment: CDR1 SQVTM and CDR2 ANQGSEA. This chain's CDR3 is CSVEGETGNTEAFF. The DNA of the CDR3 is TGCAGCGTTGAAGGCGAGACAGGGAACACTGAAGCTTTCTTT. The variable domain in full, with the rest retrieved from reference TRBV29-1 and TRBJ1-1, is SAVISQKPSRDICQRGTSLTIQCQVDSQVTMMFWYRQQPGQSLTLIATANQGSEATYESGFVIDKFPISRPNLTFSTLTVSNMSPEDSSIYLCSVEGETGNTEAFFGQGTRLTVV.

The rearrangement uses TRBV29-1 and TRBJ1-2; perhaps TRBD1 as D (5 bases). Germline lookup yields CDR1 SQVTM and CDR2 ANQGSEA. The CDR3 extends over 12 amino acids. Trimming stripped 3 bases from V and 8 bases from J, with 13 bases between. The CDR3 DNA is TGCAGCGTTGAGGGGATATCAGGGGGCTACACCTTC. As protein: CSVEGISGGYTF.

V usage is TRBV20-1 and J usage is TRBJ2-1; 7 bases fit TRBD2. The CDR3 extends over 17 amino acids. Germline lookup yields CDR1 DFQATT and CDR2 SNEGSKA (reference sequence). V gave up 3 bases and J gave up 8 bases; unmatched junction bases: 19. The CDR3 sequence is CSASTRSRGRKGDEQFF. In nucleotides, the CDR3 is TGCAGTGCTAGTACGAGATCGCGCGGGAGAAAGGGCGATGAGCAGTTCTTC.

The rearrangement links TRBV19 to TRBJ2-5, with TRBD2 identical over 13 bases. From germline, CDR1 is LNHDA and CDR2 SQIVND (reference sequence). CDR3 length: 17 residues. The ends lost 4 bases at V and 5 bases at J; junction bases unmatched: 10. As DNA, the CDR3 is TGTGCCAGTAGTACCTGGACTAGCGGGAGAGCAACCGAGACCCAGTACTTC. Protein product: CASSTWTSGRATETQYF.

The rearrangement uses TRBV19 and TRBJ1-1; a weak D match, TRBD1 (6 bases). CDR3 length: 17 amino acids. V shed 6 bases and J shed 0 bases, with 20 bases lying between them. From germline, CDR1 is LNHDA and CDR2 SQIVND (reference sequence). The CDR3 reads CASSLDFLGAMNTEAFF. The CDR3 nucleotides read TGTGCCAGTAGCCTGGACTTCCTGGGGGCCATGAACACTGAAGCTTTCTTT.

V usage is TRBV6-6 and J usage is TRBJ1-5; D is possibly TRBD1 (6 bases). This CDR3 region has 16 residues. The V gene lost 0 bases and the J gene lost 6 bases, with 15 bases spanning the gap. Germline CDR1 is MNHNY and CDR2 is SVGAGI (reference sequence). CDR3 DNA: TGTGCCAGCAGTTACTCGAGCAGGGGAGGGGGTCAGCCCCAGCATTTT. Its translation: CASSYSSRGGGQPQHF.

This clone has a single count. The rearrangement joins TRBV4-1 to TRBJ2-7; 7 nucleotides agree with TRBD1. V shed 1 base and J 0 bases; nucleotides not matched to a gene: 3. From germline, CDR1 is MGHRA and CDR2 YSYEKL. CDR3 length equals 15 residues. CDR3 DNA sequence: TGCGCCAGCAGCCAAGCGACAGGGATCTCCTACGAGCAGTACTTC. As protein: CASSQATGISYEQYF.

V gene TRBV5-1 combines with J gene TRBJ1-2; no firm D call. The CDR3 has 14 residues. In germline, CDR1 is SGHRS, CDR2 YFSETQ. Deletions cut 0 bases from V and 0 bases from J, with 6 bases between. The CDR3 loop reads CASSLDGPNYGYTF. CDR3 nucleotides: TGCGCCAGCAGCTTGGACGGTCCTAACTATGGCTACACCTTC.

This rearrangement joins TRBV19 to TRBJ2-1; 8 bases map to TRBD1. Germline V gene sequence: CDR1 LNHDA, CDR2 SQIVND (reference sequence). The trim removed 4 bases at V and 2 bases at J, leaving 4 bases unmatched. This CDR3 has 15 residues. The CDR3, as DNA: TGTGCCAGTAGTAGGGGGACAGGCACCTACAATGAGCAGTTCTTC. This gives the protein CASSRGTGTYNEQFF.

The chain links TRBV18 to TRBJ2-7, with no clear D. Germline values: CDR1 KGHSH, CDR2 LQKENI. This CDR3 region has 12 residues. Trimming stripped 3 bases from V and 1 base from J, with 4 bases between. In nucleotides, the CDR3 is TGTGCCAGCTCACCCGAGTCCTACGAGCAGTACTTC. It translates to CASSPESYEQYF.

This chain uses TRBV3-1 (or the pseudogene TRBV3-2) with TRBJ1-5; a weak D match, TRBD1 (5 bases). This CDR3 is 15 amino acids long. Germline V CDR1 and CDR2: LGHDT, YNNKEL (reference sequence). Deletions cut 8 bases from V and 6 bases from J, with 20 bases between. The CDR3 spells CASPREQQGGQPQHF. The CDR3 DNA reads TGTGCCAGCCCCCGTGAACAGCAGGGAGGTCAGCCCCAGCATTTT.

The chain recombines TRBV27 with TRBJ2-1; TRBD1 matches 10 bases. The J segment lost 4 bases and the V segment lost 5 bases, leaving 2 bases of the junction unmatched. The CDR3 contains 14 residues. Germline V gives CDR1 MNHEY, CDR2 SMNVEV (reference sequence). The CDR3 protein is CASSRQGAYNEQFF. Written as DNA, the CDR3 is TGTGCCAGCAGTCGACAGGGGGCTTACAATGAGCAGTTCTTC.

V gene TRBV27 combines with J gene TRBJ1-6; TRBD1 is a possible D gene (6 bases). This CDR3 is 15 amino acids long. Trimming took 6 bases from V and 6 from J, leaving 15 bases between them. CDR1 MNHEY and CDR2 SMNVEV come from the germline V gene (reference sequence). CDR3 bases: TGTGCCAGCAGATGGGACACCGGCATTAATTCACCCCTCCACTTT. Amino acids: CASRWDTGINSPLHF.

This chain uses TRBV5-4 with TRBJ1-1; D call uncertain. The V end lost 6 bases, the J end lost 0 bases, and 12 bases lay between the germline ends. The V gene's germline CDR1 is SGHNT and CDR2 YYREEE (reference sequence). The CDR3 loop spans 14 amino acids. The CDR3 protein is CASNRGTMNTEAFF. The CDR3 bases are TGTGCCAGCAACCGTGGAACTATGAACACTGAAGCTTTCTTT.

The CDR3 spells CASSDGTWNTEAFF. The CDR3 DNA follows: TGTGCCAGCAGCGATGGGACATGGAACACTGAAGCTTTCTTT. The genes are TRBV9 and TRBJ1-1; possible D gene TRBD1, 6 bases. The germline V and J ends were trimmed by 3 bases and 1 base, with 10 bases remaining between them. This CDR3 contains 14 residues. Germline CDR1 reads SGDLS; CDR2 reads YYNGEE.